This T cell receptor (beta chain) was observed in a study of blood T cells in healthy people across ages. This clonotype came up a few times. The authors ran a second PCR of about 7 to 11 cycles using a sample-barcoded 5' primer and a J-beta primer mix. TCRdb re-derived calls from the 5' RACE reads in MiXCR, one entry per CDR3 protein. The table has around 1,000,000 distinct CDR3 sequences, roughly 24% seen once; the top ten hold 0.65% to 0.75%. The V segment lost 7 bases and the J segment 2 bases; nucleotides outside the gene matches: 6. The CDR3 sequence is 13 residues long. Germline V gives CDR1 SQVTM, CDR2 ANQGSEA. In each sample, at least 7 million PBMCs were isolated. These same records also appear under a second study, on T cells of mothers and their children.

V and J are TRBV29-1 and TRBJ2-3, with 7 positions matching TRBD2. The sequence was obtained from a girl aged 2 to 10 in good health. The sequencing sample was made of blood. The CDR3 spells CSANGGNTDTQYF. CDR3 bases: TGCAGCGCCAACGGGGGGAACACAGATACGCAGTATTTT.